Here is one TCR beta chain with its context. As yet, its antigen is unknown. The data derive from a study of early T cells in non-severe SARS-CoV-2 infection. Across the study: Unpaired chains resulted from sequencing bulk RNA of unsorted whole blood. Study findings and constraints: Matching with VDJdb favored anti-spike CD8 responses (missing private and CD4 specificities).

In the library, individual cDNA molecules carried attached unique molecular identifiers. TCRdb recomputed calls from the 5' RACE reads with MiXCR, one row per CDR3 protein. The table lists 98,000 or so distinct CDR3 sequences, roughly 12% of them singletons. This CDR3 comprises 20 residues. V lost 2 bases and J lost 3; bases outside the gene matches: 18. CDR1 LGHNT and CDR2 FRNRAP come from the germline V gene. The sample consisted of whole blood. This chain links TRBV12-5 with TRBJ1-5; 8 bases align to TRBD1. This sequence was found in an adult who was a healthcare worker with PCR-confirmed SARS-CoV-2 infection or an uninfected control (not recorded which). The CDR3 here is CASGLLPSGGSRVINQPQHF. As DNA, the CDR3 is TGTGCTAGTGGTTTGTTACCTTCAGGGGGCTCCCGGGTGATCAATCAGCCCCAGCATTTT.